This entry lists 6 T cell receptor beta chains sequenced from one sample in a study of shared clonotypes between healthy human individuals. Using immunoSEQ multiplex PCR, the repertoire was profiled, and TCRdb retains in-frame clones only, with some absent. The table includes about 680,000 clones, 73% detected once. Sequenced sample: memory CD4+ T cells sorted from blood. Subset noted: CD45RA-negative fraction. The receptor set was obtained from a woman aged 25-40 years in good health.

The chain recombines TRBV5-1 with TRBJ1-1; 7 bases map to TRBD1. The CDR3 is made up of 16 amino acids. Germline V lookup: CDR1 SGHRS, CDR2 YFSETQ. The ends lost 4 bases at V and 1 base at J; junction bases unmatched: 10. The CDR3 DNA is TGCGCCAGCAGCCTACAGGGACAGCAATGGAACACTGAAGCTTTCTTT. Translated: CASSLQGQQWNTEAFF.

The J gene is TRBJ2-7, the V gene TRBV6-1, with a weak D call TRBD1 (6 bases). The V and J ends lost 7 bases and 4 bases respectively, with 14 bases between them. Germline values: CDR1 MNHNS, CDR2 SASEGT. The CDR3 has 13 residues. In DNA, the CDR3 is TGTGCCAGCACCCCCGCCAGGGGATACGAGCAGTACTTC. This sequence encodes CASTPARGYEQYF.

This chain connects TRBV13 to TRBJ1-2; D is unresolved. Trimming took off 7 bases at V and 8 bases at J, with 17 bases between the two ends. CDR1 and CDR2 (germline): PRHDT, FYEKMQ (reference sequence). The CDR3 is made up of 13 amino acids. DNA for the CDR3: TGTGCCAGCACCTCCGGTCAGCTGGTCGGCTACACCTTC. This encodes CASTSGQLVGYTF.

The chain employs TRBV2 and TRBJ2-2; TRBD1 agrees at 7 bases. The CDR3 contains 14 residues. V trimming: 2 bases; J trimming: 5 bases; junction bases outside the gene matches: 2. Germline assignment: CDR1 SNHLY and CDR2 FYNNEI. The CDR3 region has the DNA TGTGCCAGCAGTGAACTACAGGGGACCGGGGAGCTGTTTTTT. Protein product: CASSELQGTGELFF. The complete variable domain, with remaining parts taken from reference TRBV2 and TRBJ2-2, reads EPEVTQTPSHQVTQMGQEVILRCVPISNHLYFYWYRQILGQKVEFLVSFYNNEISEKSEIFDDQFSVERPDGSNFTLKIRSTKLEDSAMYFCASSELQGTGELFFGEGSRLTVL.

This clone has a handful of counts. The DNA for the CDR3 is TGCGCCAGCAGCTTTGGTATTTCGACAGCGAACACCGGGGAGCTGTTTTTT. This translates into CASSFGISTANTGELFF. This sequence joins TRBV5-1 and TRBJ2-2, with D maybe TRBD1 (5 bases). Trimming left V 2 bases short and J 0 bases short, with 14 bases between. Per germline, CDR1 SGHRS and CDR2 YFSETQ. The CDR3 covers 17 residues. The whole variable domain, filled in from reference TRBV5-1 and TRBJ2-2, reads KAGVTQTPRYLIKTRGQQVTLSCSPISGHRSVSWYQQTPGQGLQFLFEYFSETQRNKGNFPGRFSGRQFSNSRSEMNVSTLELGDSALYLCASSFGISTANTGELFFGEGSRLTVL.

The rearrangement uses TRBV6-4 and TRBJ2-3, with D possibly matching TRBD2 (6 bases). The CDR3 contains 13 residues. The ends were cut back, 5 bases at V and 6 bases at J, with 12 bases in the middle. The germline V gene encodes CDR1 MRHNA and CDR2 SNTAGT. The CDR3 DNA follows: TGTGCCAGCAGTAAGACTAGTCTGGATACGCAGTATTTT. As protein: CASSKTSLDTQYF.